Sequencing of this TCR beta chain was carried out in a study of OX40 agonist ivuxolimab in advanced cancers. Autoimmune disease history or systemic immunosuppression barred patients. TCRdb keeps only in-frame clones here, not all; method: immunoSEQ multiplex PCR. The data contain 35,000 to 45,000 clones, roughly 87% of them singletons. Germline V gives CDR1 MGHRA, CDR2 YSYEKL. V was shortened by 4 bases and J by 1 base, with 16 bases between the two germline ends. CDR3 size: 16 residues. This TCR was sampled from an adult with an advanced solid tumor such as melanoma, head and neck, liver or kidney cancer. The V call is TRBV4-1, the J call TRBJ1-1, with D unclear. The sample was CD4+ or CD8+ T cells sorted from blood, taken in a trial of the OX40 agonist ivuxolimab. In nucleotides, the CDR3 is TGCGCCAGCAGCCCAGGAGGACCCGGGTGGAACACTGAAGCTTTCTTT. It specifies CASSPGGPGWNTEAFF.